This T cell receptor (beta chain) was found in a study of beta chain features in type 1 diabetes. As every portion of the isolated RNA was reverse transcribed, the sequencing read expressed TCRB transcripts. Libraries were prepared by immunoSEQ multiplex PCR; TCRdb keeps only in-frame clonotypes and omits some of them. The sample includes about 150,000 clones, roughly 9% of them seen just once. Germline V gene data show CDR1 as GTSNPN and CDR2 as SVGIG (reference sequence). The CDR3 totals 12 residues. Trimming shortened V by 5 bases and J by 0 bases, and 6 bases separated the two germline ends. As to this clone: Its specificity is unknown.

Study-wide findings and caveats: Fewer junction insertions and more nucleotide deletions appeared in type 1 diabetes patients. Researchers report that Type 1 diabetes patients had moderately but significantly shorter TCRB CDR3s across all four CD4+ subsets.

This sequence originates from a woman aged 25 to 39 with type 1 diabetes. The chain joins TRBV30 to TRBJ2-3, with D possibly being TRBD2 (5 bases). The sequenced sample consisted of central memory CD4+ T cells from blood. Here the CDR3 reads CAWGGSTDTQYF. In nucleotides, the CDR3 is TGTGCCTGGGGCGGGAGCACAGATACGCAGTATTTT.